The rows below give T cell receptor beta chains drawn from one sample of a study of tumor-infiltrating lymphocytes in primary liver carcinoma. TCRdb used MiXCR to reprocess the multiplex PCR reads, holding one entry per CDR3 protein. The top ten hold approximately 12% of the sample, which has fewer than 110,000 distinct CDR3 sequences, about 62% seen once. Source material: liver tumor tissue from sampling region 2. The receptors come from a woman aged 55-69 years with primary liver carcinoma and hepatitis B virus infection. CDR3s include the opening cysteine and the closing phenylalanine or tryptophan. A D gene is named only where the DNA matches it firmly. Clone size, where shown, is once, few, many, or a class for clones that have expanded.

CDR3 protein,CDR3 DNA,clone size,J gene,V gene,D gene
CASSPSTEKLFF,TGTGCCAGTAGTCCTTCGACAGAAAAACTGTTTTTT,NA,TRBJ1-4,TRBV19,NA
CASSLSAITDTRYF,TGTGCCAGCAGCTTATCCGCCATCACAGATACACGGTATTTT,NA,TRBJ2-3,TRBV11-2,NA
CGVTGHSDGELFF,TGCGGCGTCACGGGGCACTCAGACGGGGAGCTGTTTTTT,NA,TRBJ2-2,TRBV29-1,NA
CASSFQTSGVSRELFF,TGCGCCAGCAGCTTCCAAACTAGCGGGGTCTCCCGGGAGCTGTTTTTT,NA,TRBJ2-2,TRBV5-1,TRBD2
CASSPGLAGAIPTDTQYF,TGTGCCAGCAGCCCAGGACTAGCGGGAGCAATCCCGACAGATACGCAGTATTTT,medium-sized,TRBJ2-3,TRBV11-1,TRBD2
CASSLRVPTSVRATDPQYF,TGTGCCAGCAGCTTAAGGGTCCCTACTAGTGTGAGAGCGACAGATCCGCAGTATTTT,NA,TRBJ2-3,TRBV11-1,NA
CASSAQGTYQPQHF,TGTGCCAGCAGCGCACAGGGAACATATCAGCCCCAGCATTTT,NA,TRBJ1-5,TRBV2,NA
CAGSLVGEYRDTEASF,TGTGCCGGCAGCTTAGTCGGGGAATACCGGGACACTGAAGCTTCCTTT,NA,TRBJ1-1,TRBV11-3,NA
CARSQGQGGTGELFF,TGTGCCAGAAGCCAGGGACAGGGAGGGACAGGGGAGCTGTTTTTT,NA,TRBJ2-2,TRBV5-6,TRBD1
CDSSLDTSGELFF,TGTGACAGCAGCTTAGATACGTCTGGGGAGCTGTTTTTT,NA,TRBJ2-2,TRBV11-2,NA
CVNSFGIYEQYF,TGTGTCAACAGCTTCGGAATTTACGAGCAGTACTTC,NA,TRBJ2-7,TRBV7-9,NA
CANSESAGGTYEQYF,TGTGCCAACAGCGAGTCAGCGGGAGGGACCTACGAGCAGTACTTC,NA,TRBJ2-7,TRBV9,TRBD2
CANSFGQGVSLLHF,TGTGCCAATAGTTTTGGGCAGGGGGTTTCACTCCTCCACTTT,NA,TRBJ1-6,TRBV12-3/TRBV12-4,TRBD1
CSAGTTSTDTQYF,TGCAGCGCCGGAACCACGAGCACAGATACGCAGTACTTT,NA,TRBJ2-3,TRBV29-1,NA
CAGSTGLPIDTQYF,TGTGCCGGCAGCACGGGGCTTCCCATAGATACGCAGTATTTT,NA,TRBJ2-3,TRBV11-2,NA
CSSRTGEAGELFF,TGCAGCTCTCGGACAGGTGAGGCCGGGGAACTGTTTTTT,NA,TRBJ2-2,TRBV29-1,TRBD1
CASSLLREHRTDTQYF,TGTGCCAGCAGCTTACTGCGGGAGCATCGCACAGATACGCAGTATTTT,medium-sized,TRBJ2-3,TRBV11-2,TRBD2
CASSSRGARTMDNEQFF,TGTGCCAGCAGCTCTCGGGGAGCGCGGACCATGGACAATGAGCAGTTCTTC,NA,TRBJ2-1,TRBV11-3,NA
CASSLGRGGTEAFF,TGCGCCAGCAGTTTAGGGAGGGGGGGCACTGAAGCTTTCTTT,many,TRBJ1-1,TRBV5-1,NA
CASSERRGINYGYTF,TGTGCCAGCAGTGAAAGAAGAGGGATTAACTATGGCTACACCTTC,many,TRBJ1-2,TRBV6-1,NA
CACSQRRRRNYEQYF,TGTGCCTGCAGCCAGAGACGACGGAGGAATTACGAGCAGTACTTT,once,TRBJ2-7,TRBV6-5,NA
CASSLLSGRYEEYF,TGTGCCAGCAGCTTGCTATCGGGCCGCTACGAGGAGTACTTC,NA,TRBJ2-7,TRBV11-2,NA
CASSPGLAGPDTLYF,TGTGCCAGCAGCCCTGGATTAGCGGGTCCAGATACGCTGTATTTT,NA,TRBJ2-3,TRBV11-2,TRBD2
CASSPPRGNGNTIYF,TGTGCCAGCAGTCCCCCAAGGGGAAATGGAAACACCATATATTTT,NA,TRBJ1-3,TRBV28,NA
CASRYHTEAFF,TGTGCCAGCAGATACCACACTGAAGCTTTCTTT,medium-sized,TRBJ1-1,TRBV11-2,NA
CASSPDRGYGYTF,TGTGCCAGCAGCCCGGACAGAGGCTATGGCTACACCTTC,many,TRBJ1-2,TRBV5-5,NA
CDSSYSRGNGRETQYF,TGTGACAGCAGCTACTCCCGTGGTAACGGGAGAGAGACCCAATACTTC,NA,TRBJ2-5,TRBV11-2,NA
CARKPEGSLNTEAVF,TGTGCCAGGAAACCCGAGGGGAGTTTAAACACTGAAGCTGTCTTT,NA,TRBJ1-1,TRBV12-3/TRBV12-4,NA
CASSSAGARAEAFF,TGTGCCAGCAGCTCGGCGGGGGCGCGTGCTGAAGCTTTCTTT,many,TRBJ1-1,TRBV5-5,NA
CASSDVAGGSTDSQHF,TGTGCCAGCAGTGACGTAGCGGGAGGCTCCACAGATTCGCAGCATTTT,NA,TRBJ1-5,TRBV6-4,NA
CASRDDRSKNIQYF,TGTGCCAGCAGGGATGACAGAAGCAAAAACATTCAGTACTTC,NA,TRBJ2-4,TRBV28,NA
CASSLPSSVNTEAFF,TGTGCCAGCAGCCTACCATCATCCGTGAACACTGAAGCTTTCTTT,many,TRBJ1-1,TRBV5-6,NA
CASSPEIGGNYEQYF,TGTGCCAGCAGCCCCGAGATAGGGGGCAACTACGAGCAGTATTTC,NA,TRBJ2-7,TRBV11-3,TRBD1
CASSFTERGVAYNEQFF,TGTGCGAGCAGTTTTACAGAAAGAGGGGTGGCATACAATGAGCAGTTCTTC,NA,TRBJ2-1,TRBV12-3/TRBV12-4,NA
CASSPTDSRSVEWFF,TGCGCCAGTAGTCCCACGGACTCGAGAAGCGTTGAGTGGTTCTTC,NA,TRBJ2-1,TRBV4-1,NA
CTSSVTGEAFF,TGTACCAGCAGTGTCACAGGGGAAGCTTTCTTT,NA,TRBJ1-1,TRBV12-3/TRBV12-4,NA
CASSFPWGRNQPQHF,TGTGCCAGCAGTTTTCCCTGGGGACGCAATCAGCCCCAGCATTTT,many,TRBJ1-5,TRBV28,NA
CAGSQDLLSGSGELFF,TGTGCCGGCAGCCAGGATCTTCTAAGCGGGAGCGGGGAGCTGTTTTTT,NA,TRBJ2-2,TRBV4-2,TRBD2
CAGSLSGSDGTDTQYF,TGTGCCGGCAGCCTGAGCGGGAGCGATGGGACAGATACGCAGTATTTT,once,TRBJ2-3,TRBV5-4,TRBD2
CASSLGTWFTNTQYF,TGTGCCAGCAGCCTCGGGACATGGTTCACAAATACGCAGTATTTT,NA,TRBJ2-3,TRBV11-3,NA
CASSPQTAGLREQYF,TGTGCTAGCAGCCCTCAGACAGCAGGACTGCGCGAGCAGTACTTC,NA,TRBJ2-7,TRBV11-1,NA
CASVGSGTQYF,TGTGCCAGCGTGGGGAGCGGGACTCAGTACTTC,NA,TRBJ2-5,TRBV12-3/TRBV12-4,TRBD2
CASSYSSACPYEQYF,TGTGCCAGCAGTTACTCGTCAGCCTGCCCCTACGAGCAGTACTTC,NA,TRBJ2-7,TRBV6-5,NA
CASSGTLLGTSYNEHFF,TGTGCTAGCAGTGGGACCCTTCTTGGGACCTCCTACAATGAGCACTTCTTC,once,TRBJ2-1,TRBV6-1,NA
CASSSGGAGTDTQYF,TGTGCCAGCAGTTCAGGGGGCGCCGGCACAGATACGCAGTATTTT,many,TRBJ2-3,TRBV28,TRBD1
CASSPDRERYSF,TGTGCCAGCAGCCCGGACCGGGAACGTTACAGCTTC,NA,TRBJ1-2,TRBV7-8,NA
CASSLGQNPGNTIYF,TGTGCCAGCAGTCTCGGACAGAATCCTGGAAACACCATATATTTT,NA,TRBJ1-3,TRBV2,NA
CTSSLGQNTEAFF,TGTACCAGCAGTTTGGGCCAGAACACTGAAGCTTTCTTT,NA,TRBJ1-1,TRBV27,NA
CASSLEQVWQPQHF,TGCGCCAGCAGTCTAGAACAGGTGTGGCAACCCCAGCATTTT,NA,TRBJ1-5,TRBV4-1,NA
CASRQHGEWSEKLFF,TGTGCCAGCAGACAGCATGGGGAATGGAGTGAAAAACTGTTTTTT,NA,TRBJ1-4,TRBV12-3/TRBV12-4,NA
CAGSYSSGKGTDTQYF,TGTGCCGGCAGTTACTCGAGCGGGAAGGGTACAGATACGCAGTATTTT,NA,TRBJ2-3,TRBV6-5,TRBD2
CAGSEQGAGANVLTF,TGTGCCGGCAGTGAACAGGGGGCTGGGGCTAACGTCCTGACTTTC,NA,TRBJ2-6,TRBV6-1,TRBD1
CGSSLRRTLYVNTEAFF,TGTGGCAGCAGCCTCCGGCGGACGCTCTACGTGAACACTGAAGCTTTCTTT,NA,TRBJ1-1,TRBV6-5,NA